This T cell receptor (beta chain) stems from a study of shared clonotypes between healthy human individuals. Study at large: Used for every donor were three CD4 naive, three CD4 memory, two CD8 naive and one CD8 memory plate.

In the case of this clone: Its antigen is undetermined.

Whole-study results and caveats: Sequencing depth was expected to affect clonotype sharing among donors.

The naive CD8 population came from CD45RO-negative cells selected for CCR7, without terminally differentiated effector memory CD45RA+ cells. It was across several immunoSEQ plates that each subset's genomic DNA was evenly split. Here immunoSEQ multiplex PCR was the method, and the copy in TCRdb shows in-frame clones only, minus some. The data contain over 2 million clones, roughly 94% of them seen just once; the ten biggest clones take up 1.1%. V shed 6 bases and J shed 5 bases, with 11 bases lying between them. There are 13 residues in the CDR3. Per the germline V gene, CDR1 is WNHNN and CDR2 is SYGVQD (reference sequence).

This chain joins TRBV10-1 and TRBJ2-1, with D unclear. This TCR was recovered from a man aged 18 to 35 in good health. The sequenced material came from naive CD8+ T cells sorted from blood. Here the CDR3 reads CASSSDNHNEQFF. Here the CDR3 DNA reads TGCGCCAGCAGCTCTGACAACCACAATGAGCAGTTCTTC.